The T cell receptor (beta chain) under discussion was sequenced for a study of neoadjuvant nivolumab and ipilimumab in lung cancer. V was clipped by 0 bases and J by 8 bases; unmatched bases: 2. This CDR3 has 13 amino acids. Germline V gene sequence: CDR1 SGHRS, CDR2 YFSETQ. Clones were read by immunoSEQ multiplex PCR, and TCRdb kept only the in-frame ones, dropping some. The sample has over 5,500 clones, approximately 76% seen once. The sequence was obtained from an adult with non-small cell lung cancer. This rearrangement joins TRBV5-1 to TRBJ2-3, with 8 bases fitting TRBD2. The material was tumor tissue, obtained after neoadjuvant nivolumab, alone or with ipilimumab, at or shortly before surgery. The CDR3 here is CASSLGSGGTQYF. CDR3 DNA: TGCGCCAGCAGCTTGGGCAGCGGGGGTACGCAGTATTTT.